The clone carrying this T cell receptor (beta chain) was picked up many times. Its target is unknown. The data are from a study of T-cell reconstitution after alpha-beta-depleted transplantation in children. Study results and caveats: Approximately two months post-transplant, alpha-beta T cells reportedly originated from several hundred expanded graft clones. In some patients, recipient T cells and intrathymic progenitors surviving conditioning explained high day-60 diversity. From newly produced T cells came most of the T-cell counts and diversity one year after transplant.

The authors prepared the TCRbeta library with unique molecular identifiers. MiXCR was run by TCRdb on the PCR reads, yielding one entry per CDR3 protein. The data show about 200,000 distinct CDR3 sequences, roughly 6.3% seen once. This CDR3 contains 15 residues. CDR1 and CDR2 (germline): LGHNA, YNFKEQ. V gave up 0 bases and J gave up 4 bases, with 13 bases separating them. This TCR was sampled from a girl less than two years old with combined immunodeficiency, due to receive a stem cell transplant. The gene calls are TRBV4-2 and TRBJ2-7; D gene unclear. The sequencing here drew on PBMCs, taken before TCRalphabeta/CD19-depleted stem cell transplant. The CDR3 coding sequence is TGTGCCAGCAGCCAAGAACAAGGGCCGGGTTACGAGCAGTACTTC. Translation gives CASSQEQGPGYEQYF.